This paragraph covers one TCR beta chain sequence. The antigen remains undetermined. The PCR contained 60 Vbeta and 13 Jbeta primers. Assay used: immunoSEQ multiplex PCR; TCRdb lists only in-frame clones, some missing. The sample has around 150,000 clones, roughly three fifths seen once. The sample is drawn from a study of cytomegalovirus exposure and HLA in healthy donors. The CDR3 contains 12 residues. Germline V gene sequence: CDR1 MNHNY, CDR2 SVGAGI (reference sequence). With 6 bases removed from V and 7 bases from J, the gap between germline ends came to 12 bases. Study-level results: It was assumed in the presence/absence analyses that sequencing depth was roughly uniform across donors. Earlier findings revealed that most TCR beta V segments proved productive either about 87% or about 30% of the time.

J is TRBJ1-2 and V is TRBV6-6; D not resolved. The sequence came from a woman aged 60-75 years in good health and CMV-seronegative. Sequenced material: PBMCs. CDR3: CASSSGLSGYTF. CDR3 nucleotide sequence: TGTGCCAGCAGCTCCGGACTGTCTGGCTACACCTTC.